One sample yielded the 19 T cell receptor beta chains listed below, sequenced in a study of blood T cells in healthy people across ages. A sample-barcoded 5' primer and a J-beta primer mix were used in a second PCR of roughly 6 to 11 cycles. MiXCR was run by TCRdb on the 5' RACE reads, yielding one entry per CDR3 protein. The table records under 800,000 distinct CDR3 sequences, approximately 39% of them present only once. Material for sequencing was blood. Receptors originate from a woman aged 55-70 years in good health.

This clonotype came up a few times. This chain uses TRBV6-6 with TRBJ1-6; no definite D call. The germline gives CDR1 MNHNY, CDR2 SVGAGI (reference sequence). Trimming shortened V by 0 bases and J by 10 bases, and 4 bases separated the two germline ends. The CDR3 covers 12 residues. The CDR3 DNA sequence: TGTGCCAGCAGTTACTCGGGCTCACCCCTCCACTTT. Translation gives CASSYSGSPLHF.

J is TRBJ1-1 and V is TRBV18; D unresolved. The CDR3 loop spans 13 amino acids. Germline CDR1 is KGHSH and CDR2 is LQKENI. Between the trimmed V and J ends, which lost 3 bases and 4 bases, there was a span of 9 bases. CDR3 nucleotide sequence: TGTGCCAGCTCACCCCCCGAAGGCACTGAAGCTTTCTTT. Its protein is CASSPPEGTEAFF.

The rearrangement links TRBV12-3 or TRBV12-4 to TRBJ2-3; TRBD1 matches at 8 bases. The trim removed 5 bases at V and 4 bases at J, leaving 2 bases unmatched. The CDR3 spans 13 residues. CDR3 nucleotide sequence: TGTGCCAGCAGTCAGGGGGCCCCAGATACGCAGTATTTT. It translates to CASSQGAPDTQYF.

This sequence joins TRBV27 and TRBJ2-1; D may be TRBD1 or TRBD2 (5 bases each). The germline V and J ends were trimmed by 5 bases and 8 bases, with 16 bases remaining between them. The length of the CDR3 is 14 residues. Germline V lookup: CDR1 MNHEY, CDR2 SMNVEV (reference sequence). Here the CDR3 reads CASSVRDGRYEQFF. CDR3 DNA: TGTGCCAGCAGTGTAAGGGACGGACGCTATGAGCAGTTCTTC.

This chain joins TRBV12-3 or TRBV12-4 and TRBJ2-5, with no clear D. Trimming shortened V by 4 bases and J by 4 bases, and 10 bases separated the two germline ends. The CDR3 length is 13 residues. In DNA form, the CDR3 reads TGTGCCAGCAGTTGTGCCGGCCGAGAGACCCAGTACTTC. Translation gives CASSCAGRETQYF.

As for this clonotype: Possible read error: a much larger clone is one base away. CDR3 amino acids: CSAPLAGAYNKQFF. CDR3 bases: TGCAGTGCACCTTTAGCGGGGGCTTACAATAAGCAGTTCTTC. V is TRBV20-1 and J is TRBJ2-1; TRBD2 agrees at 9 bases. CDR3 length equals 14 residues. Germline loops: CDR1 DFQATT, CDR2 SNEGSKA (reference sequence).

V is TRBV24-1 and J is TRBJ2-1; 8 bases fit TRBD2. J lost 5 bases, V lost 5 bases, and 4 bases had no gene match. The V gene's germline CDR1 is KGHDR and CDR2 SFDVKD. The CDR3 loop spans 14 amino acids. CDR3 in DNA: TGTGCCACCAGTGGTAGCGGGATCCACAATGAGCAGTTCTTC. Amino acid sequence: CATSGSGIHNEQFF.

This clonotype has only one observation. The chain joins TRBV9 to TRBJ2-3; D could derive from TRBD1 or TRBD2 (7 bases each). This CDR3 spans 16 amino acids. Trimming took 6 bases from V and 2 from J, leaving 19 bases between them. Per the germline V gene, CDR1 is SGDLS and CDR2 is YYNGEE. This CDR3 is CASTAAAGQHTDTQYF. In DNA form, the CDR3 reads TGTGCCAGCACCGCAGCAGCGGGACAGCACACAGATACGCAGTATTTT.

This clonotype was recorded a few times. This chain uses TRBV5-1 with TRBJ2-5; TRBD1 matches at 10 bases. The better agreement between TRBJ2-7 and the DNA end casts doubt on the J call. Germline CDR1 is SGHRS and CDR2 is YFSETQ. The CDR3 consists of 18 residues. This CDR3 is CASSLEVRGGTGDSEQYF. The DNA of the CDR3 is TGCGCCAGCAGCTTGGAAGTTCGGGGTGGGACAGGGGATTCCGAGCAGTACTTC.

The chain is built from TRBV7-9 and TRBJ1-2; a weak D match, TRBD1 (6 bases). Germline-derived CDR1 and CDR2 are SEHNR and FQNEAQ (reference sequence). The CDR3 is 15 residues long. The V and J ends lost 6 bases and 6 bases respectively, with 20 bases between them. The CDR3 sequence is CASSSARGNGDGYTF. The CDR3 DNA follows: TGTGCCAGCAGTTCCGCGAGGGGGAACGGTGATGGCTACACCTTC.

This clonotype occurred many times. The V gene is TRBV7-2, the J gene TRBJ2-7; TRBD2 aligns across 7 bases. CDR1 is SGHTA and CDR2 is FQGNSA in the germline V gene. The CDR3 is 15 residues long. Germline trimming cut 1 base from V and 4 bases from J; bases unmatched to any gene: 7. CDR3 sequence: CASSLGLADSYEQYF. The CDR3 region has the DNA TGTGCCAGCAGCTTAGGGCTAGCGGATTCATACGAGCAGTACTTC.

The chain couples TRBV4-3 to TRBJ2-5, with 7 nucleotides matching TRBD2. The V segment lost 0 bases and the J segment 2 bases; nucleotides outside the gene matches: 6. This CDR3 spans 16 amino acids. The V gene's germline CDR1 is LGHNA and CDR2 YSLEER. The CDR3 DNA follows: TGCGCCAGCAGCCAAGACCGCGGGGGAGTACAAGAGACCCAGTACTTC. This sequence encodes CASSQDRGGVQETQYF.

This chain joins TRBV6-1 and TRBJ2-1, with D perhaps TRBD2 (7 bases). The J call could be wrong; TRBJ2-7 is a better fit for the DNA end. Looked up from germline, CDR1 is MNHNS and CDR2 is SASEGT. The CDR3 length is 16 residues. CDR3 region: CASSEMGGGSYNEQYF. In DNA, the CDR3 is TGTGCCAGCAGTGAAATGGGCGGGGGCTCCTACAATGAGCAGTACTTC.

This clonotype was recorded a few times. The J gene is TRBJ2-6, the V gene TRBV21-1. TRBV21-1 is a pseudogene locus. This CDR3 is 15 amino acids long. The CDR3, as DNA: TGTGCCAGCAGCCAGACTCGCTCTGGGGCCAACGTCCTGACTTTC. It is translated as CASSQTRSGANVLTF.

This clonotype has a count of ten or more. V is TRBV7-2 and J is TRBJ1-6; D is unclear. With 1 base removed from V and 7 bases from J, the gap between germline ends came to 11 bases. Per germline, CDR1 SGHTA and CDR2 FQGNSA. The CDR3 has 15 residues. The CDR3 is CASSLGPDGNSPLHF. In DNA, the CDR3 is TGTGCCAGCAGCTTAGGACCGGACGGGAATTCACCCCTCCACTTT.

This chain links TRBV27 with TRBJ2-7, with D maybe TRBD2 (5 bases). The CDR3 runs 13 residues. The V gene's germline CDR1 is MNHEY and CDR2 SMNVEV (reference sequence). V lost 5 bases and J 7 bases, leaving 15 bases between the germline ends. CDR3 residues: CASSVPSTGEQYF. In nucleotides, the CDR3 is TGTGCCAGCAGTGTACCCTCGACGGGGGAGCAGTACTTC.

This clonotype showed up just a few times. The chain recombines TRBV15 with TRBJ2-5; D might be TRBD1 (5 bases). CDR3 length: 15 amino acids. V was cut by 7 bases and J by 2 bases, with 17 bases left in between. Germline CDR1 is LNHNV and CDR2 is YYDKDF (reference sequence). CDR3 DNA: TGTGCCACCAATTCTAAACAGGAGATTCAAGAGACCCAGTACTTC. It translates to CATNSKQEIQETQYF.

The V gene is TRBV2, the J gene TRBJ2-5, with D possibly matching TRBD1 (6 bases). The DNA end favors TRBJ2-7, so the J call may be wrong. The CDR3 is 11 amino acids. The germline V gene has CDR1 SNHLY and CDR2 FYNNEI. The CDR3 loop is CASSGRGEQYF. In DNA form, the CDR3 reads TGTGCCAGCAGTGGCAGGGGCGAGCAGTACTTC.

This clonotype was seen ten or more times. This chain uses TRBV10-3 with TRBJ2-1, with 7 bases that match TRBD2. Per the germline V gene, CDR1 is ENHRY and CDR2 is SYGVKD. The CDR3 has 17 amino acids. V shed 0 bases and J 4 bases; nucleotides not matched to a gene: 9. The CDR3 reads CAISESPSGTNYNEQFF. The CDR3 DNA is TGTGCCATCAGTGAGTCCCCGAGCGGGACCAATTACAATGAGCAGTTCTTC.